Described below is a single TCR beta chain sequence and its context. Its antigen is undetermined. The source of the sample is a study of T cells expressing NK-cell markers. The overall study: The authors derived TCR beta repertoires from sorted CD3+CD56+NKG2C+, CD3+CD56+NKG2C- and CD3+CD56-NKG2C+ T cells.

CDR1 and CDR2 (germline): DFQATT, SNEGSKA (reference sequence). The CDR3 spans 12 residues. Study-level results: Among CD8+ T cells from over 5 donors, dominant NKG2C+ clonotypes accounted for about 1.0-7.0%.

5'RACE template switching built TCR beta cDNA with unique molecular identifiers. TCRdb reworked the 5' RACE reads into one entry per CDR3 protein, no DNA. The sample has about 170,000 distinct CDR3 sequences. The genes are TRBV20-1 and TRBJ2-7. The sequence was collected from a man aged 18-70 years in good health. The sample was blood T cells: a sorted CD56 or NKG2C T cell subset, CD4+ or CD8+ T cells, or bulk PBMC T cells (not recorded which). This CDR3 reads CSASLGMGEQYF.